Listed here are 24 T cell receptor beta chains from one sample, sequenced in a study of blood T cells in healthy people across ages. Sample-barcoded 5' priming and a J-beta primer mix drove a second PCR of roughly 6 to 12 cycles. Via MiXCR, TCRdb re-called the 5' RACE reads, giving one row per CDR3 protein. The repertoire has roughly 800,000 distinct CDR3 sequences, under 40% of them found once; the top ten carry 10% to 15%. The sequenced material came from blood. All receptors derive from a man between 18 and 35 years old in good health.

This clonotype was seen a few times. The J gene is TRBJ1-4, the V gene TRBV20-1; D gene ambiguous. Germline CDR1 is DFQATT and CDR2 is SNEGSKA (reference sequence). Trimming shortened V by 2 bases and J by 0 bases, and 13 bases separated the two germline ends. The CDR3 is made up of 16 amino acids. CDR3 DNA sequence: TGCAGTGCTAGATCGGACCTCGGGCCAACTAATGAAAAACTGTTTTTT. Amino acid sequence: CSARSDLGPTNEKLFF.

This clonotype was seen at least ten times. The V call is TRBV9, the J call TRBJ2-7; no clear D gene. V lost 3 bases and J 3 bases, leaving 7 bases between the germline ends. This CDR3 region has 12 residues. Per the germline V gene, CDR1 is SGDLS and CDR2 is YYNGEE. The CDR3 DNA reads as TGTGCCAGCAGCGGAAATGGCTACGAGCAGTACTTC. Its protein is CASSGNGYEQYF.

This rearrangement joins TRBV7-2 to TRBJ2-2, with TRBD2 as a possible D gene (6 bases). CDR1 is SGHTA and CDR2 is FQGNSA in the germline V gene. V shed 5 bases and J shed 2 bases, with 15 bases lying between them. This CDR3 is built from 16 residues. The CDR3 DNA sequence: TGTGCCAGCAGCGAAGGACTAATAACAAACACCGGGGAGCTGTTTTTT. Residues: CASSEGLITNTGELFF.

This chain links TRBV25-1 with TRBJ2-6, with a weak D call TRBD1 (5 bases). V lost 7 bases and J 4 bases, leaving 8 bases between the germline ends. The CDR3 covers 13 residues. Per the germline V gene, CDR1 is MGHDK and CDR2 is SYGVNS. CDR3 sequence reads: CASNKGGANVLTF. CDR3 DNA sequence: TGTGCCAGCAATAAGGGGGGGGCCAACGTCCTGACTTTC. Full variable domain (missing parts from reference TRBV25-1 and TRBJ2-6): EADIYQTPRYLVIGTGKKITLECSQTMGHDKMYWYQQDPGMELHLIHYSYGVNSTEKGDLSSESTVSRIRTEHFPLTLESARPSHTSQYLCASNKGGANVLTFGAGSRLTVL.

This chain joins TRBV15 and TRBJ2-2, with 9 bases lining up with TRBD1. The germline CDR1 and CDR2 sequences are LNHNV and YYDKDF (reference sequence). V lost 9 bases to trimming and J lost 3 bases; unmatched junction nucleotides: 11. The CDR3 has 16 residues. DNA of the CDR3: TGTGCCACAACGACCAGACGGACAGGGGACACCGGGGAGCTGTTTTTT. Amino acids: CATTTRRTGDTGELFF.

The chain combines TRBV6-6 with TRBJ2-7; D is perhaps TRBD1 or TRBD2 (5 bases each). CDR1 MNHNY and CDR2 SVGAGI come from the germline V gene (reference sequence). V gave up 5 bases and J gave up 1 base, with 12 bases separating them. The CDR3 has 14 residues. The CDR3 protein is CASSPGTNSYEQYF. CDR3 coding DNA: TGTGCCAGCAGTCCTGGGACGAATTCCTACGAGCAGTACTTC.

The chain recombines TRBV5-1 with TRBJ1-1; a weak D match, TRBD1 (6 bases). The germline gives CDR1 SGHRS, CDR2 YFSETQ. V lost 2 bases and J lost 0, with 14 bases in between. The CDR3 loop spans 16 amino acids. CDR3 bases: TGCGCCAGCAGCTTAGGGACAAGCAACATGAACACTGAAGCTTTCTTT. Protein: CASSLGTSNMNTEAFF.

As regards this clonotype: The junction shows a germline mismatch at one end, possibly a read error. The chain employs TRBV15 and TRBJ2-3; 7 nucleotides align to TRBD1. The CDR3 is 15 residues long. CDR1 is LNHNV and CDR2 is YYDKDF in the germline V gene (reference sequence). CDR3 nucleotides: TGTGTCACCAGCAGGGGGAAAGGGGGCACAGATACGCAGTATTTT. This translates into CVTSRGKGGTDTQYF. Full variable domain (outside the CDR3, taken from reference TRBV15 and TRBJ2-3): DAMVIQNPRYQVTQFGKPVTLSCSQTLNHNVMYWYQQKSSQAPKLLFHYYDKDFNNEADTPDNFQSRRPNTSFCFLDIRSPGLGDTAMYLCVTSRGKGGTDTQYFGPGTRLTVL.

This clonotype was counted between two and nine times. The rearrangement uses TRBV5-1 and TRBJ1-1, with D unresolved. CDR3 size: 15 residues. V was cut by 5 bases and J by 1 base, with 15 bases left in between. Germline CDR1 reads SGHRS; CDR2 reads YFSETQ. CDR3 sequence reads: CASSQRRTENTEAFF. The CDR3 DNA is TGCGCCAGCAGTCAACGACGGACGGAGAACACTGAAGCTTTCTTT.

This clonotype was seen more than once but under ten times. The rearrangement uses TRBV6-2 or TRBV6-3 and TRBJ2-7; no reliable D call. V lost 6 bases and J 2 bases, leaving 23 bases between the germline ends. CDR1 and CDR2 (germline): MNHEY, SVGEGT. This CDR3 has 17 residues. CDR3 DNA: TGTGCCAGCAGCTTGATTGCAAACGGACGGTTTACCTACGAGCAGTACTTC. Protein product: CASSLIANGRFTYEQYF.

This clonotype was observed a few times. The chain is built from TRBV20-1 and TRBJ1-2, with D maybe TRBD1 (6 bases). Trimming removed 2 bases at V and 8 bases at J, with 12 bases between. There are 12 residues in the CDR3. Germline CDR1 and CDR2: DFQATT and SNEGSKA (reference sequence). The CDR3 sequence is CSARQGIFGYTF. CDR3 sequence (DNA): TGCAGTGCTAGACAGGGGATCTTCGGCTACACCTTC.

This chain uses TRBV28 with TRBJ1-2; D remains unclear. Per germline, CDR1 MDHEN and CDR2 SYDVKM. The CDR3 extends over 15 amino acids. Trimming cost V 3 bases and J 3 bases, with 14 bases left between them. The CDR3 nucleotides are TGTGCCAGCAGTTTTCTTGTCCCGGGGTACTATGGCTACACCTTC. It translates to CASSFLVPGYYGYTF.

This clonotype was observed a handful of times. This chain joins TRBV7-2 and TRBJ1-1; possible D gene TRBD1, 5 bases. The CDR3 runs to 15 residues. The V end was cut by 1 base, the J end by 1 base, with 10 bases between. Germline CDR1 is SGHTA and CDR2 is FQGNSA. Here the CDR3 reads CASSLGSRANTEAFF. As DNA, the CDR3 is TGTGCCAGCAGCTTAGGTAGCAGGGCGAACACTGAAGCTTTCTTT.

About this clonotype: An end of the junction differs from the germline gene, which may be a read error. The J gene is TRBJ1-1, the V gene TRBV9; 9 positions agree with TRBD1. The CDR3 has 17 residues. The V gene's germline CDR1 is SGDLS and CDR2 YYNGEE. As DNA, the CDR3 is TGTGCCGGCAGCGTAGGAGTGGGGGACAGGGCGGACACTGAAGCTTTCTTT. As protein: CAGSVGVGDRADTEAFF. The complete variable domain, with remaining parts taken from reference TRBV9 and TRBJ1-1, reads DSGVTQTPKHLITATGQRVTLRCSPRSGDLSVYWYQQSLDQGLQFLIQYYNGEERAKGNILERFSAQQFPDLHSELNLSSLELGDSALYFCAGSVGVGDRADTEAFFGQGTRLTVV.

The rearrangement joins TRBV3-1 to TRBJ1-1; perhaps TRBD1 as D (5 bases). The germline CDR1 and CDR2 sequences are LGHDT and YNNKEL (reference sequence). V was clipped by 2 bases and J by 4 bases, with 14 bases between them. CDR3 size: 15 residues. Here the CDR3 reads CASSQTGAMSTEAFF. In DNA, the CDR3 is TGTGCCAGCAGCCAAACAGGCGCCATGAGCACTGAAGCTTTCTTT.

A few counts support this clonotype. The chain has TRBV7-2 and TRBJ1-5; D unclear. Germline loops: CDR1 SGHTA, CDR2 FQGNSA. V lost 1 base to trimming and J lost 7 bases, with 14 bases between them. CDR3 length: 15 amino acids. CDR3 DNA: TGTGCCAGCAGCTTAGATCGTGGAGGCGGGCAGCCCCAGCATTTT. As protein: CASSLDRGGGQPQHF.

This clonotype was seen many times. The genes are TRBV4-3 and TRBJ2-7; 10 nucleotides match TRBD1. This CDR3 has 15 amino acids. Germline values: CDR1 LGHNA, CDR2 YSLEER. The V and J ends lost 0 bases and 7 bases, in that order; junction bases with no gene match: 6. The CDR3 coding sequence is TGCGCCAGCAGCCAAGACACCGGGACAGGGGTTGAGCAGTACTTC. Amino acid sequence: CASSQDTGTGVEQYF.

About this clonotype itself: A much more abundant neighbour one base away suggests this may be a read error. The rearrangement links TRBV12-3 or TRBV12-4 to TRBJ2-3, with D possibly being TRBD1 or TRBD2 (5 bases each). There are 16 residues in the CDR3. This chain's CDR3 is CASTSSRVGDTETQYF. The CDR3 DNA follows: TGTGCCAGCACCTCGTCCCGGGTGGGGGATACAGAGACGCAGTATTTT.

Of note for this clonotype: One junction end does not reproduce the germline sequence, and a read error may be involved. The chain recombines TRBV7-9 with TRBJ2-7, with TRBD1 matching over 8 bases. The J call may be incorrect, as the DNA end agrees better with TRBJ2-5. Germline assignment: CDR1 SEHNR and CDR2 FQNEAQ (reference sequence). This CDR3 has 15 residues. CDR3 sequence reads: CASSPTGGLQGTQYF. The DNA of the CDR3 is TGTGCCAGCAGCCCCACAGGGGGACTCCAAGGGACCCAGTACTTC.

The J gene is TRBJ1-1, the V gene TRBV10-3; D is ambiguous. Per germline, CDR1 ENHRY and CDR2 SYGVKD. This CDR3 contains 12 residues. V was trimmed by 6 bases and J by 7 bases, leaving 12 bases between them. The CDR3 bases are TGTGCCATCAGAGGGAGCGATGTTGAAGCTTTCTTT. Its translation is CAIRGSDVEAFF.

The chain employs TRBV12-3 or TRBV12-4 and TRBJ1-4; 7 nucleotides align to TRBD1. This CDR3 has 16 amino acids. V lost 6 bases to trimming and J lost 0 bases; unmatched junction nucleotides: 7. The CDR3 spells CASSLGQPATNEKLFF. Written as DNA, the CDR3 is TGTGCCAGCAGCCTGGGACAGCCTGCAACTAATGAAAAACTGTTTTTT.

This CDR3 reads CASSLSAGANSPLHF. The CDR3, as DNA: TGTGCCAGCAGCTTATCCGCCGGGGCCAATTCACCCCTCCACTTT. The V call is TRBV7-3, the J call TRBJ1-6, with D possibly matching TRBD1 (5 bases). Trimming stripped 2 bases from V and 7 bases from J, with 12 bases between. CDR3 length: 15 amino acids. The germline gives CDR1 SGHTA, CDR2 FQGTGA.

This clonotype showed up just a few times. The V and J genes are TRBV4-1 and TRBJ2-1; TRBD1 is a possible D gene (7 bases). CDR1 is MGHRA, CDR2 YSYEKL, per germline. The CDR3 is made up of 16 amino acids. V lost 3 bases, J lost 0 bases, and 12 bases lay in between. CDR3 sequence reads: CASSQEGAGSYNEQFF. CDR3 in DNA: TGCGCCAGCAGCCAGGAGGGGGCGGGCTCCTACAATGAGCAGTTCTTC.

This clonotype was found a few times. The gene calls are TRBV29-1 and TRBJ1-1, with D uncertain. V was cut by 4 bases and J by 3 bases, with 3 bases left in between. Germline loops: CDR1 SQVTM, CDR2 ANQGSEA. The CDR3 length is 10 residues. In DNA form, the CDR3 reads TGCAGCGTTGGGTACACTGAAGCTTTCTTT. Residues: CSVGYTEAFF.